This T cell receptor beta chain was observed in a study of response to subunit inactivated influenza vaccine. Findings of the study overall: The authors proposed limited new T cell recruitment per seasonal influenza vaccination.

This clonotype was seen many times. Its antigen is undetermined. Between the trimmed V and J ends, which lost 3 bases and 6 bases, there was a span of 8 bases. Per germline, CDR1 ENHRY and CDR2 SYGVKD. CDR3 length: 13 amino acids. TCRdb re-called the RT-PCR reads with MiXCR, one entry per CDR3 protein. Of 400,000 to 650,000 distinct CDR3 sequences in the sample, 6.5% to 8% are singletons; the top ten hold about an eighth. This chain links TRBV10-3 with TRBJ2-2, with unresolved D. Sequenced here: PBMCs from blood, sampled less than 25 months after vaccination. The clonotype comes from a man between 50 and 70 years old who received an inactivated influenza vaccine. As DNA, the CDR3 is TGTGCCATCAGTGATACCCCGTCCGGGGAGCTGTTTTTT. Encoded protein: CAISDTPSGELFF.